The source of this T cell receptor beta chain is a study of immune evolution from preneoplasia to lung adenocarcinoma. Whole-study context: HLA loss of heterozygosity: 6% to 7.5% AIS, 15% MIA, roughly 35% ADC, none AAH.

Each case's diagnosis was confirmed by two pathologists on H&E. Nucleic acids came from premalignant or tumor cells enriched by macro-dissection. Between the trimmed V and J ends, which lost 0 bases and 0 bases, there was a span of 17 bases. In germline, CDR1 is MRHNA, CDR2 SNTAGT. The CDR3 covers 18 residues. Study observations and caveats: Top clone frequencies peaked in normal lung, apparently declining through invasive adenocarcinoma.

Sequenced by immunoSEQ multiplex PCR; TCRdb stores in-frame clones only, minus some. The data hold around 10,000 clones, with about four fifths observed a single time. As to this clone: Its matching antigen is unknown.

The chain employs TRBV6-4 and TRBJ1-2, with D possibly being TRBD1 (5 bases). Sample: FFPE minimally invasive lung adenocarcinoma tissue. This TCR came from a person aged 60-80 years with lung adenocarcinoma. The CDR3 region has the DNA TGTGCCAGCAGTGACTCGGGTCAAAAAGGCAGGGCTAACTATGGCTACACCTTC. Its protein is CASSDSGQKGRANYGYTF.